These 17 T cell receptor beta chains originate from one sample sequenced in a study of blood T cell repertoires in COVID-19 (dated by TCRdb to between 2020 and 2021). Library creation used the immunoSEQ multiplex PCR assay. The table comes from immuneACCESS by way of TCRdb, which keeps in-frame sequences with V and J called. Part of the clones is missing from these tables; in studies checked, under half for an unresolved V gene and the rest for unknown reasons. This sample lists 100,000 to 150,000 clones; over 60% were detected once. The ten largest clones represent around 2% of the sample. Material: peripheral blood. Source of these receptors: a woman in her 70s with acute or convalescent COVID-19.

The rearrangement joins TRBV18 to TRBJ2-7; 8 bases fit TRBD1. Germline V gives CDR1 KGHSH, CDR2 LQKENI. The V gene end was trimmed by 0 bases and the J gene end by 3 bases; junction bases not matched to a gene: 7. The CDR3 sequence is 16 residues long. The CDR3, as DNA: TGTGCCAGCTCACCACCAACCGGACAGGGCCTCTACGAGCAGTACTTC. It yields the protein CASSPPTGQGLYEQYF.

The chain employs TRBV5-5 and TRBJ1-2; D may be TRBD1 (5 bases). CDR3 length equals 14 residues. Germline-derived CDR1 and CDR2 are SGHKS and YYEKEE (reference sequence). V was pared by 3 bases and J by 1 base, with 10 bases between. CDR3 amino acids: CASSSGLLNYGYTF. The CDR3 bases are TGTGCCAGCAGCTCGGGACTCCTTAACTATGGCTACACCTTC.

The gene calls are TRBV6-5 and TRBJ2-7; TRBD2 is a possible D gene (5 bases). V dropped 2 bases and J dropped 4 bases, with 9 bases sitting between them. CDR1 and CDR2 (germline): MNHEY, SVGAGI. The CDR3 contains 13 residues. The CDR3 DNA reads TGTGCCAGCAGTTACGGGAGTGGGTACGAGCAGTACTTC. Protein: CASSYGSGYEQYF.

The chain couples TRBV5-1 to TRBJ1-3; 9 positions agree with TRBD1. Looked up from germline, CDR1 is SGHRS and CDR2 is YFSETQ. The CDR3 totals 16 residues. V was clipped by 2 bases and J by 8 bases; unmatched bases: 11. In DNA, the CDR3 is TGCGCCAGCAGCTTTACCGGGACAGGGAGGACGGACACCATATATTTT. Translating it yields CASSFTGTGRTDTIYF.

This chain connects TRBV25-1 to TRBJ2-2, with 9 bases aligning to TRBD1. V dropped 1 base and J dropped 6; count of bases not matched to a gene: 6. CDR3 length equals 16 residues. Per germline, CDR1 MGHDK and CDR2 SYGVNS. The CDR3 spells CASSESTGGTAGELFF. The CDR3 region has the DNA TGTGCCAGCAGTGAATCAACAGGGGGCACAGCCGGGGAGCTGTTTTTT.

V and J are TRBV10-2 and TRBJ1-1, with TRBD1 identical over 8 bases. The CDR3 has 14 amino acids. Trimming cost V 2 bases and J 7 bases; bases outside gene matches: 6. Germline loops: CDR1 WSHSY, CDR2 SAAADI. In DNA form, the CDR3 reads TGCGCCAGCAGTGAGCCATGGACAGGGCTTGAAGCTTTCTTT. It specifies CASSEPWTGLEAFF.

The V call is TRBV18, the J call TRBJ2-1; D remains ambiguous. CDR1 is KGHSH, CDR2 LQKENI, per germline. The CDR3 extends over 14 amino acids. The V and J ends lost 5 bases and 0 bases respectively, with 8 bases between them. CDR3 residues: CASSSPTSYNEQFF. The CDR3 coding sequence is TGTGCCAGCTCATCCCCTACCTCCTACAATGAGCAGTTCTTC.

The chain employs TRBV29-1 and TRBJ1-2; 8 nucleotides align to TRBD1. J gave up 8 bases and V 3 bases, and 8 bases lay outside the gene matches. The CDR3 covers 13 residues. Germline V CDR1 and CDR2: SQVTM, ANQGSEA. The CDR3 loop is CSVELQGAIGYTF. The DNA of the CDR3 is TGCAGCGTTGAGCTTCAGGGGGCGATCGGCTACACCTTC.

This clone has more than one count but fewer than ten. The chain employs TRBV5-6 and TRBJ2-5; D may be TRBD2 (6 bases). V lost 6 bases and J 5 bases, leaving 14 bases between the germline ends. The germline V gene has CDR1 SGHDT and CDR2 YYEEEE. The CDR3 is 13 amino acids. This chain's CDR3 is CASMRGPGETQYF. The CDR3 DNA sequence: TGTGCCAGCATGCGGGGTCCAGGTGAGACCCAGTACTTC.

The chain recombines TRBV6-5 with TRBJ2-7; tentatively, D is TRBD1 (5 bases). Germline values: CDR1 MNHEY, CDR2 SVGAGI. The V end lost 4 bases, the J end lost 3 bases, and 13 bases lay between the germline ends. The CDR3 is 14 amino acids. This CDR3 reads CASSSTVAGYEQYF. CDR3 DNA sequence: TGTGCCAGCAGTTCGACAGTGGCAGGCTACGAGCAGTACTTC.

The chain has TRBV19 and TRBJ2-5; a possible D gene is TRBD1 (5 bases). The CDR3 length is 15 residues. Germline CDR1 reads LNHDA; CDR2 reads SQIVND (reference sequence). V lost 1 base to trimming and J lost 4 bases, with 13 bases between them. CDR3: CASSIGQGLVETQYF. The CDR3 DNA sequence: TGTGCCAGTAGTATAGGGCAGGGTTTGGTAGAGACCCAGTACTTC.

The V call is TRBV30, the J call TRBJ1-1; no clear D. V was shortened by 4 bases and J by 3 bases, with 15 bases between the two germline ends. Germline CDR1 GTSNPN, CDR2 SVGIG (reference sequence). The CDR3 has 14 residues. The CDR3 region has the DNA TGTGCCTGGAACCCGGGAGGGTGGGACACTGAAGCTTTCTTT. Amino acids: CAWNPGGWDTEAFF. The whole variable domain, filled in from reference TRBV30 and TRBJ1-1, reads SQTIHQWPATLVQPVGSPLSLECTVEGTSNPNLYWYRQAAGRGLQLLFYSVGIGQISSEVPQNLSASRPQDRQFILSSKKLLLSDSGFYLCAWNPGGWDTEAFFGQGTRLTVV.

The chain has TRBV4-1 and TRBJ2-2; possibly TRBD1 for D (6 bases). From germline, CDR1 is MGHRA and CDR2 YSYEKL. V was cut by 1 base and J by 0 bases, with 12 bases left in between. This CDR3 is built from 17 residues. The CDR3 DNA reads as TGCGCCAGCAGCCAAGTTGGGAACAGGGCGAACACCGGGGAGCTGTTTTTT. It encodes CASSQVGNRANTGELFF.

The chain uses TRBV6-5 and TRBJ1-1; D perhaps matches TRBD1 (6 bases). Trimming stripped 4 bases from V and 1 base from J, with 13 bases between. The CDR3 is made up of 15 amino acids. From germline, CDR1 is MNHEY and CDR2 SVGAGI. The CDR3 DNA is TGTGCCAGCAGTTCGTCCCGGGACACGAACACTGAAGCTTTCTTT. This sequence encodes CASSSSRDTNTEAFF.

This clone has just a few counts. The gene calls are TRBV6-6 and TRBJ1-2; D unclear. CDR3 length: 13 amino acids. Between the trimmed V and J ends, which lost 2 bases and 4 bases, there was a span of 8 bases. CDR1 is MNHNY and CDR2 is SVGAGI in the germline V gene (reference sequence). CDR3 sequence: CASSYEAVYGYTF. CDR3 coding DNA: TGTGCCAGCAGTTACGAGGCAGTCTATGGCTACACCTTC.

Only one count was recorded for this clone. DNA of the CDR3: TGTGCCAGCAGGGGGGAGGTAACCCGCCACAATGAGCAGTTCTTC. The encoded protein is CASRGEVTRHNEQFF. The V call is TRBV6-5, the J call TRBJ2-1, with D possibly TRBD2 on 6 matching bases. V was cut by 6 bases and J by 5 bases, with 17 bases left in between. Germline CDR1 is MNHEY and CDR2 is SVGAGI. This CDR3 is 15 amino acids long.

The chain links TRBV11-2 to TRBJ2-3; 7 bases match TRBD1. From germline, CDR1 is SGHAT and CDR2 FQNNGV. Trimming at V came to 3 bases and at J to 2 bases, leaving 2 bases not matched to a gene. CDR3 size: 14 residues. The CDR3 loop is CASSLTGLTDTQYF. CDR3 coding DNA: TGTGCCAGCAGCTTGACAGGGCTCACAGATACGCAGTATTTT.